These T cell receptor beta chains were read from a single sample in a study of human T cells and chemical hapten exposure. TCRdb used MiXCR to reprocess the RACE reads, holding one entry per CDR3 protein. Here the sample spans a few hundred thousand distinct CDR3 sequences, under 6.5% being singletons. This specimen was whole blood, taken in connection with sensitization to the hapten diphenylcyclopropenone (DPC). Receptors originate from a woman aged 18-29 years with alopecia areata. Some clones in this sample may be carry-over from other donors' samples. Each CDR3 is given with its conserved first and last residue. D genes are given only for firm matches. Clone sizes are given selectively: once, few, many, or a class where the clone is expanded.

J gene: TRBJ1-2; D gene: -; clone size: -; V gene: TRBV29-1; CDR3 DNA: TGCAGCGTTGACTGGTCCCACCTGGGGAACTATGGCTACACCTTC; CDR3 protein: CSVDWSHLGNYGYTF
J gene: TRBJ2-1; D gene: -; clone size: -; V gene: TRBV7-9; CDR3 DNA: TGTGCCAGCAGGTTAATGGGCAATGAGCAGTTCTTC; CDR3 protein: CASRLMGNEQFF
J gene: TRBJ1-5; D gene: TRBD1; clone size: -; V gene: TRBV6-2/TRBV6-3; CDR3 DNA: TGTGCCAGCAGTTATTTGCCGGGACAGATCAATCAGCCCCAGCATTTT; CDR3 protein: CASSYLPGQINQPQHF
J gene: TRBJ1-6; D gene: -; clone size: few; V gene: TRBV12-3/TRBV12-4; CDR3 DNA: TGTGCCAGCAGAGGGGAGGGTTGGAATTCACCCCTCCACTTT; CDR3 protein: CASRGEGWNSPLHF
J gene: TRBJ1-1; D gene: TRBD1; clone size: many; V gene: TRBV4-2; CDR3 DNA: TGTGCCAGCAGCCAAGACAGGGGGCGTTTGAACACTGAAGCTTTCTTT; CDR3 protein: CASSQDRGRLNTEAFF
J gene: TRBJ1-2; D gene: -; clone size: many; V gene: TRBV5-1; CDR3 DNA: TGCGCCAGCAGCGAGACAGGCCCCCACACCTTC; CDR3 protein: CASSETGPHTF
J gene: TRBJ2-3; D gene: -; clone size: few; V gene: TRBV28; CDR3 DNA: TGTGCCAGCAGTCGACCGGGGGCGACGGGCACAGATACGCAGTATTTT; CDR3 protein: CASSRPGATGTDTQYF
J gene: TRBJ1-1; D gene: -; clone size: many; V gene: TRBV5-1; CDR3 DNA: TGCGCCAGCAGCTTGGATCCAGGGTACACTGAAGCTTTCTTT; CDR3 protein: CASSLDPGYTEAFF
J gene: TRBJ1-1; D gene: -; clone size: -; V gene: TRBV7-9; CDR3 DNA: TGTGCCAGCAGCTTATGGGTATTGGGGAACACTGAAGCTTTCTTT; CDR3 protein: CASSLWVLGNTEAFF
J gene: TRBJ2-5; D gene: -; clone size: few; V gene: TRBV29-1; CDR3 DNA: TGCAGCGGCTGGACCCCGCAAGAGACCCAGTACTTC; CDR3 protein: CSGWTPQETQYF
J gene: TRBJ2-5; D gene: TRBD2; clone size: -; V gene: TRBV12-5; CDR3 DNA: TGTGCTAGTGGTTTGGTACGGAGGACTAGCGGGGGGGCCGCGGAGACCCAGTACTTC; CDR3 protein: CASGLVRRTSGGAAETQYF
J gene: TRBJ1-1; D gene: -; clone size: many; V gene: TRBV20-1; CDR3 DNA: TGCAGTGCTAGTCGAAGCACTGAAGCTTTCTTT; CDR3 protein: CSASRSTEAFF
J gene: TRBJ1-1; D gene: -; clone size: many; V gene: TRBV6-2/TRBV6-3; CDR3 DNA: TGTGCCAGCAGTTCCACCCCCAGCGTGAACACTGAAGCTTTCTTT; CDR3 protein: CASSSTPSVNTEAFF
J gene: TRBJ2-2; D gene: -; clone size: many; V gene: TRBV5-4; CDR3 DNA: TGTGCCAGCAGCTACAACACCGGGGAGCTGTTTTTT; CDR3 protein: CASSYNTGELFF
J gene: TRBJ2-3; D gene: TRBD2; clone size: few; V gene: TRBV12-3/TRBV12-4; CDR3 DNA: TGTGCCAGCAGTTCGCCTAGCGGGGGAGAAGATACGCAGTATTTT; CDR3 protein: CASSSPSGGEDTQYF
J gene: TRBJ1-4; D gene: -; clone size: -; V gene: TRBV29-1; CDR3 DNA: TGCAGCGCCGTACAGGGTTTACGGGAAAAACTGTTTTTT; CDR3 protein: CSAVQGLREKLFF
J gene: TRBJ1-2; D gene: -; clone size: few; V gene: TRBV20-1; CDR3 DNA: TGCAGTGCTATAAACAGGGTCGGCTACACCTTC; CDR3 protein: CSAINRVGYTF
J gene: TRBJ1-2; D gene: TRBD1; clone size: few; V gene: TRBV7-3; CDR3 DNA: TGTGCCAGCAGCCCGGGACAGGGAATCAACTATGGCTACACCTTC; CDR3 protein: CASSPGQGINYGYTF
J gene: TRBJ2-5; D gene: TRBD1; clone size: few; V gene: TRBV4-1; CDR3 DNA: TGCGCCAGCAGCTTCACCCTGGGCGCTGACAGGGTGGAGACCCAGTACTTC; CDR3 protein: CASSFTLGADRVETQYF
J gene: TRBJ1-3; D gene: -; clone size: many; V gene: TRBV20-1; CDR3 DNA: TGCAGTGCTAGAGTACAGGGAGCCGGAAACACCATATATTTT; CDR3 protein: CSARVQGAGNTIYF
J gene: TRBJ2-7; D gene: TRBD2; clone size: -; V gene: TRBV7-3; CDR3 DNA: TGTGCCAGCAGTCGGACTAGCGGGTACGAGCAGTACTTC; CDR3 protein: CASSRTSGYEQYF
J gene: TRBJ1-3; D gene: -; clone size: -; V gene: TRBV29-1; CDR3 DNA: TGCAGAGTTGTACAGACTGGAAACACCATATATTTT; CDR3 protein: CRVVQTGNTIYF
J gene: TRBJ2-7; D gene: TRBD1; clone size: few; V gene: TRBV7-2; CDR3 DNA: TGTGCCAGCAGTTCAAACCGGGACAGCGAGCAGTACTTC; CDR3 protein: CASSSNRDSEQYF
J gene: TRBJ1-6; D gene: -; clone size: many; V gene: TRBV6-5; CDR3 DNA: TGTGCCAGCAGTTACTCGACAGGCATCGGCTCACCCCTCCACTTT; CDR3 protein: CASSYSTGIGSPLHF
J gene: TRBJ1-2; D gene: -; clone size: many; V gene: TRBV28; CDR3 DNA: TGTGCCAGCAGTTTCGGCTACTATGGCTACACCTTC; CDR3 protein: CASSFGYYGYTF
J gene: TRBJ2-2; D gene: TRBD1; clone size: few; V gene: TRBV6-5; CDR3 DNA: TGTGCCAGCGGGCGAGGGGGCGGCGGGGAGCTGTTTTTT; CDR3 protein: CASGRGGGGELFF
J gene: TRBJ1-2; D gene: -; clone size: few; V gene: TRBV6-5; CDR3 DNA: TGTGCCAGCAGTTACTCCTTGACAGTGAATAATGGCTACACCTTC; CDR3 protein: CASSYSLTVNNGYTF
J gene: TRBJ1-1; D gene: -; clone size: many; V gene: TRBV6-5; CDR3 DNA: TGTGCCAGCAGTTTAGACAGTAAGGGGCACACTGAAGCTTTCTTT; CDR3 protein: CASSLDSKGHTEAFF
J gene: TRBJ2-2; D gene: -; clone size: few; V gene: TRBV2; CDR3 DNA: TGTGCCAGCAGTGAAGCGGGGTACACCGGGGAGCTGTTTTTT; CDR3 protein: CASSEAGYTGELFF
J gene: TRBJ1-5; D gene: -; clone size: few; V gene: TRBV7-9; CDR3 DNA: TGTGCCAGCAGCCCAACGTCGAACCAGCCCCAGCATTTT; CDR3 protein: CASSPTSNQPQHF
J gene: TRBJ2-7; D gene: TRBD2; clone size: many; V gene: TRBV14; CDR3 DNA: TGTGCCAGCAGCGTCGTAACTAGCGGTCGCGGGGAGCAGTACTTC; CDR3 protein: CASSVVTSGRGEQYF
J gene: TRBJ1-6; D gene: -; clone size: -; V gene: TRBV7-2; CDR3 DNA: TGTGCCAGCAGCTCCCAGGGTTGGGGGTACGGTAATTCACCCCTCCACTTT; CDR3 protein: CASSSQGWGYGNSPLHF
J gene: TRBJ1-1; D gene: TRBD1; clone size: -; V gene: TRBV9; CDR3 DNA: TGTGCCAGCAGTCTATACCCCCCCGGGACAGGGGGAATTAACACTGAAGCTTTCTTT; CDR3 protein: CASSLYPPGTGGINTEAFF
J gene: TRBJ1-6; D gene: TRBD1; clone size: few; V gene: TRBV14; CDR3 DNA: TGTGCCAGCAGCATAACGGGACAGTTTAATTCACCCCTCCACTTT; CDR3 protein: CASSITGQFNSPLHF
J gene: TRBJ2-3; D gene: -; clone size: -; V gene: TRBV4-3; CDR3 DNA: TGCGCCAGCAGCCAAGATTGGGCCTTCGGAGCAGATACGCAGTATTTT; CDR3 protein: CASSQDWAFGADTQYF
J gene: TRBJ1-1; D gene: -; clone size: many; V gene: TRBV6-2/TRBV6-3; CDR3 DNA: TGTGCCAGCAAGGAGGTCATGAACACTGAAGCTTTCTTT; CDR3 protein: CASKEVMNTEAFF
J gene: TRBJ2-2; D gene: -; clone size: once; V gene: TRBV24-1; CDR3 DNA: TGTGCCACCAGTACGGACAGAAACACCGGGGAGCTGTTTTTT; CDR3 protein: CATSTDRNTGELFF
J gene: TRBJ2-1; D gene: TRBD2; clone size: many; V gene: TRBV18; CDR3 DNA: TGTGCCAGCTCACTTTCTAGCGGGAGCACCTACAATGAGCAGTTCTTC; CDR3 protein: CASSLSSGSTYNEQFF
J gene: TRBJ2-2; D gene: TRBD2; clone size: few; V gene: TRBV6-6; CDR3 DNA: TGTGCCAGCAGTTATGGACTAGCGGGGGAGAACACCGGGGAGCTGTTTTTT; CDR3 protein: CASSYGLAGENTGELFF
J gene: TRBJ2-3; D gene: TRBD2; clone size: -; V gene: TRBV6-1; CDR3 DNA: TGTGCCAGCAGACGGCGGGGGGGCACAGATACGCAGTATTTT; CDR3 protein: CASRRRGGTDTQYF
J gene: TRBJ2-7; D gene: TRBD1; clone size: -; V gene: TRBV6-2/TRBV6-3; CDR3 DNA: TGTGCCAGCAGTTATTCGGACAGGGCCTACGAGCAGTACTTC; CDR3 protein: CASSYSDRAYEQYF
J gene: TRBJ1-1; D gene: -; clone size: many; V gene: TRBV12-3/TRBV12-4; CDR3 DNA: TGTGCCAGCAGTTTAGGGAGGGACGAAGCTTTCTTT; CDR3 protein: CASSLGRDEAFF
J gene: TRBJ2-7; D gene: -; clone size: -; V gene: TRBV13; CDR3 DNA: TGTGCCAGCAGCTTACGTAGGCGGGGCAGCTCCTACGAGCAGTACTTC; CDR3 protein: CASSLRRRGSSYEQYF
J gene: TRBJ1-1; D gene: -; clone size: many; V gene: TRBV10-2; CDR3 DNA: TGCGCCAGCAGCCTGGACCTGAACACTGAAGCTTTCTTT; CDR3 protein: CASSLDLNTEAFF